Listed below are T cell receptor beta chains from one sample, sequenced in a study of T cells in tumors after PD-1 blockade. The method was immunoSEQ multiplex PCR; TCRdb's version includes in-frame clones alone and lacks a portion of them. The sample carries some 25,000 clones, around four fifths recorded once. The sample consisted of PBMCs, taken after anti-PD-1 treatment. The receptors come from a human donor with basal cell carcinoma. Each CDR3 is given with its conserved first and last residue. The D gene is left open where the match is weak. Only part of the rows carry a size: once, few, many, or a class if the clone is expanded.

TRBV12-3/TRBV12-4,.,TRBJ2-2,.,TGTGCCAGCAGTTTCGCCGGGGAGCTGTTTTTT,CASSFAGELFF
TRBV7-9,.,TRBJ2-1,TRBD2,TGTGCCAGCAGCTATAGTTTACTAGCGGCATTTCATCTCTACAATGAGCAGTTCTTC,CASSYSLLAAFHLYNEQFF
TRBV6-5,.,TRBJ1-1,.,TGTGCCAGCAGCTCCCGGGGGCCCACTGAAGCTTTCTTT,CASSSRGPTEAFF
TRBV6-1,.,TRBJ1-6,TRBD1,TGTGCCAGCAGGCCAGACAGGGCATCACCCCTCCACTTT,CASRPDRASPLHF
TRBV12-3/TRBV12-4,.,TRBJ1-1,.,TGTGCCAGCAGTTTAAAAAGGAACACTGAAGCTTTCTTT,CASSLKRNTEAFF
TRBV5-4,.,TRBJ2-7,TRBD2,TGTGCCAGCAGCGGGAGGGCTAGCGGGGGGGCGGACTACGAGCAGTACTTC,CASSGRASGGADYEQYF
TRBV27,.,TRBJ1-1,.,TGTGCCAGCAGTTTTTTGAACAGGCTGGACACTGAAGCTTTCTTT,CASSFLNRLDTEAFF
TRBV29-1,.,TRBJ2-6,.,TGCAGCGCTAGGACAGGGGCCAACGTCCTGACTTTC,CSARTGANVLTF
TRBV19,.,TRBJ1-1,.,TGTGCCAGTAGTATCCCCCGGGTGGGCACTGAAGCTTTCTTT,CASSIPRVGTEAFF
TRBV7-9,.,TRBJ1-5,TRBD1,TGTGCCAGCAGCTTAGGAGACAGGGGCTCGGAGCCCCAGCATTTT,CASSLGDRGSEPQHF
TRBV5-1,.,TRBJ2-7,.,TGCGCCAGCAGCCTAGAGAGCGAGCAGTACTTC,CASSLESEQYF
TRBV20-1,.,TRBJ1-1,.,TGCAGTGCTAGGGAGAACACTGAAGCTTTCTTT,CSARENTEAFF
TRBV30,.,TRBJ1-5,.,TGTGCCTGGAGCCGGGACCTAGGTAATCAGCCCCAGCATTTT,CAWSRDLGNQPQHF
TRBV6-6,.,TRBJ1-2,.,TGTGCCAGCAGTTACCAGGAGGGTAGCTATGGCTACACCTTC,CASSYQEGSYGYTF
TRBV30,.,TRBJ1-1,TRBD1,TGTGCCTGGAGCGACGACAGGGGTGGTGGAACTGAAGCTTTCTTT,CAWSDDRGGGTEAFF
TRBV7-6,.,TRBJ2-3,.,TGTGCCAGCAGCTTGCGGGGCCGGGGAGATACGCAGTATTTT,CASSLRGRGDTQYF
TRBV21-1,.,TRBJ1-4,.,TGTGCCAGCAGCCCTTCTGGCCCGGGGAGGAACCTGGAACTGTTTTTT,CASSPSGPGRNLELFF
TRBV2,.,TRBJ1-2,.,TGTGCCAGCAGGAATCAGGGGCCCTATGGCTACACCTTC,CASRNQGPYGYTF
TRBV27,.,TRBJ1-6,.,TGTGCCAGCAGTCTTGCGGGACGGGAATCTTCACCCCTCCACTTT,CASSLAGRESSPLHF
TRBV19,.,TRBJ1-2,.,TGTGCCGGCAGGGCAAAGGACTATGGCTACACCTTC,CAGRAKDYGYTF
TRBV2,once,TRBJ2-2,.,TGTGCCAGCAGTGAAGAACACACCGGGGAGCTGTTTTTT,CASSEEHTGELFF
TRBV12-3/TRBV12-4,.,TRBJ1-1,TRBD1,TGTGCCAGCAGTTGGGACAGGAACACTGAAGCTTTCTTT,CASSWDRNTEAFF
TRBV23-1,.,TRBJ2-5,.,TGCGCCACCTATCCCTACAGGGTTAGGGGAGAGACCCAGTACTTC,CATYPYRVRGETQYF
TRBV5-1,.,TRBJ2-2,.,TGCGCCAGCAGCTTGGGACACCGGAACACCGGGGAGCTGTTTTTT,CASSLGHRNTGELFF
TRBV5-1,once,TRBJ1-4,.,TGCGCCAGCAGTAGGGTTCCGGGGCTAGGTGAAAAACTGTTTTTT,CASSRVPGLGEKLFF
TRBV19,.,TRBJ1-4,.,TGTGCCAGTACCCAACAGACATCTAATGAAAAACTGTTTTTT,CASTQQTSNEKLFF
TRBV19,few,TRBJ1-3,TRBD1,TGTGCCAGTAGCCCGGACAGGGATACTGAAGACTCTGGAAACACCATATATTTT,CASSPDRDTEDSGNTIYF
TRBV5-6,once,TRBJ1-1,.,TGTGCCAGCAGCCTGACGGGTGGAACGGACACTGAAGCTTTCTTT,CASSLTGGTDTEAFF
TRBV9,.,TRBJ2-1,.,TGTGCCAGCAGCGATGACGGCAATGAGCAGTTCTTC,CASSDDGNEQFF
TRBV6-5,.,TRBJ2-7,.,TGTGCCAGCAGTTATGTGGCAGGGGACTACGAGCAGTACTTC,CASSYVAGDYEQYF
TRBV6-1,.,TRBJ2-1,TRBD2,TGTGCCAGCAGTGAGACTAGCGCCGGCTACAATGAGCAGTTCTTC,CASSETSAGYNEQFF
TRBV5-1,.,TRBJ2-1,TRBD2,TGCGCCAGCAGCATGGAGACAGCGGGGGATGAGCAGTTCTTC,CASSMETAGDEQFF